Below are 8 T cell receptor beta chains sequenced from a single sample in a study of blood T cell repertoires in COVID-19. The assay was immunoSEQ multiplex PCR, and TCRdb's table has in-frame clones only and misses some. The data show around 140,000 clones, 65% to 85% seen once. The sample comprised peripheral blood. These receptors all stem from a woman aged 80 or over with acute or convalescent COVID-19.

The chain joins TRBV5-1 to TRBJ1-1; no reliable D call. CDR1 SGHRS and CDR2 YFSETQ come from the germline V gene. The CDR3 totals 13 residues. V shed 6 bases and J shed 0 bases, with 9 bases lying between them. CDR3 DNA: TGCGCCAGCACACTAGATTTGAACACTGAAGCTTTCTTT. Translation gives CASTLDLNTEAFF.

The J gene is TRBJ2-7, the V gene TRBV19, with 9 bases aligning to TRBD1. The CDR3 runs to 16 residues. Germline V CDR1 and CDR2: LNHDA, SQIVND (reference sequence). V was clipped by 5 bases and J by 3 bases; unmatched bases: 11. Here the CDR3 reads CASSQRGTGSGYEQYF. For the CDR3, the DNA is TGTGCCAGTAGTCAAAGAGGGACAGGGTCGGGCTACGAGCAGTACTTC. Combining the CDR3 with reference TRBV19 and TRBJ2-7 gives the whole variable domain DGGITQSPKYLFRKEGQNVTLSCEQNLNHDAMYWYRQDPGQGLRLIYYSQIVNDFQKGDIAEGYSVSREKKESFPLTVTSAQKNPTAFYLCASSQRGTGSGYEQYFGPGTRLTVT.

The V call is TRBV10-2, the J call TRBJ2-1, with TRBD1 matching 8 bases. Unmatched junction bases numbered 8, after V lost 8 bases and J lost 5 bases. The V gene's germline CDR1 is WSHSY and CDR2 SAAADI. The CDR3 loop spans 14 amino acids. CDR3 loop: CASRRDRQHNEQFF. Here the CDR3 DNA reads TGCGCCAGCCGTCGGGACAGGCAACACAATGAGCAGTTCTTC.

CDR3 residues: CASIEASGDNNEQFF. CDR3 bases: TGTGCCAGCATCGAGGCTAGCGGGGACAACAATGAGCAGTTCTTC. The V gene is TRBV2, the J gene TRBJ2-1; TRBD2 aligns across 9 bases. V lost 7 bases, J lost 5 bases, and 9 bases stayed unmatched. The CDR3 sequence is 15 residues long. Per germline, CDR1 SNHLY and CDR2 FYNNEI.

The CDR3 DNA follows: TGCGCCAGCAGCCTGGTTCTACAAGAGACCCAGTACTTC. Translating it yields CASSLVLQETQYF. The V call is TRBV4-3, the J call TRBJ2-5; D uncertain. Between the trimmed V and J ends, which lost 4 bases and 2 bases, there was a span of 8 bases. The germline V gene encodes CDR1 LGHNA and CDR2 YSLEER. There are 13 residues in the CDR3.

The V gene is TRBV6-2 or TRBV6-3, the J gene TRBJ2-1, with TRBD2 identical over 13 bases. Germline V gene data show CDR1 as MNHEY and CDR2 as SVGEGT. The V segment lost 5 bases and the J segment 10 bases; nucleotides outside the gene matches: 8. The length of the CDR3 is 15 residues. CDR3 nucleotides: TGTGCCAGCAGTAAGGGACTAGCGGGACGGTTAGAGCAGTTCTTC. It specifies CASSKGLAGRLEQFF.

The rearrangement uses TRBV3-1 (or the pseudogene TRBV3-2) and TRBJ2-5; D is ambiguous. CDR1 is LGHDT, CDR2 YNNKEL, per germline (reference sequence). The CDR3 runs to 11 residues. With 4 bases removed from V and 3 bases from J, the gap between germline ends came to 3 bases. The CDR3 is CASSLKETQYF. The CDR3 region has the DNA TGTGCCAGCAGCCTAAAAGAGACCCAGTACTTC.

This chain links TRBV11-3 with TRBJ2-1; D is perhaps TRBD2 (6 bases). The germline V and J ends were trimmed by 5 bases and 5 bases, with 13 bases remaining between them. Germline V gene lookup returns CDR1 SGHNT and CDR2 YENEEA. The CDR3 contains 14 residues. The CDR3 bases are TGTGCCAGCAGCCTTGGAGGGAGTAACAATGAGCAGTTCTTC. Translation gives CASSLGGSNNEQFF.